A selection of T cell receptor beta chains follows, all from one sample in a study of CD8+ T cells in alopecia areata. Some clones are missing from TCRdb's copy, which holds only in-frame ones; the method was immunoSEQ multiplex PCR. The sample has around 140,000 clones; roughly 52% are singletons. The sequencing here drew on CD8+ T cells sorted from blood, taken at week 4, from a patient treated with tofacitinib. The receptors shown here come from a human donor with alopecia areata. Both conserved end residues are part of each CDR3. The order of the fields is V gene, D gene, clone size, J gene, CDR3 DNA, CDR3 protein. The D gene is left open where the match is weak. Clone size appears in some rows only: once, few, many, or a class for an expanded clone.

>TRBV7-7|NA|NA|TRBJ2-1
TGTGCTAGCAGCTTGGGCGGGGTCAGCTCCTACAATGAGCAGTTCTTC
CASSLGGVSSYNEQFF
>TRBV9|TRBD2|NA|TRBJ2-1
TGTGCCAGCAGCGTAGAGGGCGGGGGGTCGAGCTCCTACAATGAGCAGTTCTTC
CASSVEGGGSSSYNEQFF
>TRBV10-3|NA|NA|TRBJ2-7
TGTGCCATCAGTGAGGGGGGTTCCTACGAGCAGTACTTC
CAISEGGSYEQYF
>TRBV5-6|TRBD1|few|TRBJ2-6
TGTGCCAGCAGCTACGGGACAGGGTGGTCTGGGGCCAACGTCCTGACTTTC
CASSYGTGWSGANVLTF
>TRBV27|TRBD1|NA|TRBJ2-1
TGTGCCAGCAGTTCCGGGACAGGGGGGTGGGATGAGCAGTTCTTC
CASSSGTGGWDEQFF
>TRBV7-9|NA|few|TRBJ2-2
TGTGCCAGCAGCTTAGTGGTTGGGACCGCGGCAAACACCGGGGAGCTGTTTTTT
CASSLVVGTAANTGELFF
>TRBV27|TRBD1|once|TRBJ2-7
TGTGCCAGCAGTTTCTTGGACAGGGGCGGCGAGCAGTACTTC
CASSFLDRGGEQYF
>TRBV29-1|NA|NA|TRBJ1-5
TGCAGCGTCTACGGGACGGATAGCAATCAGCCCCAGCATTTT
CSVYGTDSNQPQHF
>TRBV5-1|NA|NA|TRBJ2-1
TGCGCCAGCAGCTTGGTAACAGGGAAGAACTCCTACAATGAGCAGTTCTTC
CASSLVTGKNSYNEQFF
>TRBV5-6|NA|NA|TRBJ2-7
TGTGCCAGCAGCTTGAATGTTGTATGGAACGAGCAGTACTTC
CASSLNVVWNEQYF
>TRBV6-4|TRBD2|few|TRBJ2-3
TGTGCCAGCAGTCCTCGGGGGGGCCAAGATACGCAGTATTTT
CASSPRGGQDTQYF
>TRBV4-1|NA|few|TRBJ2-2
TGCGCCAGCAGCCAAAGGGACACCGGGGAGCTGTTTTTT
CASSQRDTGELFF
>TRBV4-2|NA|NA|TRBJ1-6
TGTGCCAGCAGCCACGACCCTAATTCACCCCTCCACTTT
CASSHDPNSPLHF
>TRBV5-6|TRBD1|NA|TRBJ1-6
TGTGCCAGCAGCCTGTGGACAGGGAATAATTCACCCCTCCACTTT
CASSLWTGNNSPLHF
>TRBV29-1|TRBD1|NA|TRBJ2-1
TGCAGCGTTGATCCCGGGACAGAATCCTACAATGAGCAGTTCTTC
CSVDPGTESYNEQFF
>TRBV5-1|TRBD1|NA|TRBJ2-5
TGCGCCAGCAGCTTGGGGGGACAGATCCAAGAGACCCAGTACTTC
CASSLGGQIQETQYF
>TRBV12-5|TRBD1|NA|TRBJ2-7
TGTGCTAGTGGTTTGAACCCGGGACAGGCGACTTACGAGCAGTACTTC
CASGLNPGQATYEQYF
>TRBV5-6|TRBD1|NA|TRBJ2-5
TGTGCCAGCAGCCTGGGGGACAGTCAAGAGACCCAGTACTTC
CASSLGDSQETQYF
>TRBV5-1|TRBD2|NA|TRBJ2-3
TGCGCCAGCAGCGCGTCTAGCGGGGGGGCCCTTGATACGCAGTATTTT
CASSASSGGALDTQYF
>TRBV5-6|NA|NA|TRBJ1-5
TGTGCCAGCAGCCCGTGGCAGGCGGGACTTTCCCCCCAGCATTTT
CASSPWQAGLSPQHF
>TRBV15|NA|NA|TRBJ1-5
TGTGCCACCAGCAGAAGGGCGTGGGAGCCCCAGCATTTT
CATSRRAWEPQHF
>TRBV27|NA|NA|TRBJ1-1
TGTGCCAGCAGTTTGGTAGGGGCGAGACCTGAAGCTTTCTTT
CASSLVGARPEAFF
>TRBV5-6|NA|NA|TRBJ2-4
TGTGCCAGCAGCTTGGGCGGGGTAGCCAAAAACATTCAGTACTTC
CASSLGGVAKNIQYF
>TRBV7-9|TRBD1|once|TRBJ2-7
TGTGCCAGCAGCTCCTGGACAGGGATTAACTACGAGCAGTACTTC
CASSSWTGINYEQYF
>TRBV5-6|TRBD1|NA|TRBJ2-7
TGTGCCAGCAGCTTGGGGATAGGGGGCCCAATCTACGAGCAGTACTTC
CASSLGIGGPIYEQYF
>TRBV27|NA|NA|TRBJ2-1
TGTGCCAGCAGTTCCGACAAGCTGCATGAGCAGTTCTTC
CASSSDKLHEQFF
>TRBV30|NA|NA|TRBJ2-1
TGTGCCTGGAGTGAGGAGAATGAGCAGTTCTTC
CAWSEENEQFF
>TRBV7-9|TRBD1|NA|TRBJ1-2
TGTGCCAGCAGCCATTTCAGACAGGGGGGCCTATATGGCTACACCTTC
CASSHFRQGGLYGYTF
>TRBV2|NA|once|TRBJ1-2
TGTGCCAGCAGTGATGAAGGGGAAAACAACTATGGCTACACCTTC
CASSDEGENNYGYTF